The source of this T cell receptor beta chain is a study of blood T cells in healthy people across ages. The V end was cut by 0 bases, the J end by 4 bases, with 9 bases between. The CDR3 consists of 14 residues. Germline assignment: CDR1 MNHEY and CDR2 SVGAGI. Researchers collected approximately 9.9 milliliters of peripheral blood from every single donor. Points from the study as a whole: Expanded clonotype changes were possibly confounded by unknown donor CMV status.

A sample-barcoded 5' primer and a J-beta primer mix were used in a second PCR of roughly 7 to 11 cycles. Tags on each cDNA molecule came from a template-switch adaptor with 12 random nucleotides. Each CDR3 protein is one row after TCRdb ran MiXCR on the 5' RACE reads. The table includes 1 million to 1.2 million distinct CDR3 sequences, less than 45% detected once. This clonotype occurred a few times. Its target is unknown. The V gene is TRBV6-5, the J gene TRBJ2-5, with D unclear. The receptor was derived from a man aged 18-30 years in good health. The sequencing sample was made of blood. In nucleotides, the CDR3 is TGTGCCAGCAGTTACTCCCGGTGGCGAGAGACCCAGTACTTC. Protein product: CASSYSRWRETQYF.